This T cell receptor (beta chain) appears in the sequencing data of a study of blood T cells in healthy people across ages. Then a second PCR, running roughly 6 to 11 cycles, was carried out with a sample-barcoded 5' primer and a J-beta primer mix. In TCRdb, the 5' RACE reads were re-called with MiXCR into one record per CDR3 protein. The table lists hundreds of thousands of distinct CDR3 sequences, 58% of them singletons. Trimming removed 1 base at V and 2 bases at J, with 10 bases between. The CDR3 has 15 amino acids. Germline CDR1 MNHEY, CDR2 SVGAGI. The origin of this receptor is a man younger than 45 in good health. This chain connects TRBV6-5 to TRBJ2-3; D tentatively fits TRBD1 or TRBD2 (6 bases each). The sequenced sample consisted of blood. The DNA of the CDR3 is TGTGCCAGCAGTTACTTTCGGGGGCCCACAGATACGCAGTATTTT. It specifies CASSYFRGPTDTQYF.